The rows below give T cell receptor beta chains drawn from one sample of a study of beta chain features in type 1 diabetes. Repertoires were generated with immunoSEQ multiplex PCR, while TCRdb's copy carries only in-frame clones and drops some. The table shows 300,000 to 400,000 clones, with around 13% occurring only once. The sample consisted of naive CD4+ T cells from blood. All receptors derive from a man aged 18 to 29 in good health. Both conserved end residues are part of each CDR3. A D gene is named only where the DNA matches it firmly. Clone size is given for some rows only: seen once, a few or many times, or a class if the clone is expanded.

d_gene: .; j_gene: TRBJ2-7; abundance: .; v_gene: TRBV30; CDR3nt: TGTGCCTGGAGGAAAACTTCCTACGAGCAGTACTTC; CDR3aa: CAWRKTSYEQYF
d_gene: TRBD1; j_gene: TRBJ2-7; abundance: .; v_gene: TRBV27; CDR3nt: TGTGCCAGCAGTTACTCACCGGGACAGGGCTCCTACGAGCAGTACTTC; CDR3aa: CASSYSPGQGSYEQYF
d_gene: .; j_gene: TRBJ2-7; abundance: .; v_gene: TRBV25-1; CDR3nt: TGTGCCAGCAGTGAAAACCCGGTGTACGAGCAGTACTTC; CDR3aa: CASSENPVYEQYF
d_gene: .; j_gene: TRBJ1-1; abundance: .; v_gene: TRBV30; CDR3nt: TGTGCCTGGGATGGGCAGGCCAACCCCATGAACACTGAAGCTTTCTTT; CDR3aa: CAWDGQANPMNTEAFF
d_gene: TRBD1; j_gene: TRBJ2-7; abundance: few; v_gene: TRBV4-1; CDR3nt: TGCGCCAGCAGCCGCCCCGGGACAGGGAGCTACGAGCAGTACTTC; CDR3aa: CASSRPGTGSYEQYF
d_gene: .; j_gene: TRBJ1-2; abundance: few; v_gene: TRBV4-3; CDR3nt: TGCGCCAGCAGCCAAGCAGGCCAGGTGAACTATGGCTACACCTTC; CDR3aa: CASSQAGQVNYGYTF
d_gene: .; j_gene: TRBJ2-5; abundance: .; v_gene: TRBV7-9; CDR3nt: TGTGCCAGCAGCACCCGGGTTGAGACCCAGTACTTC; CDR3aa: CASSTRVETQYF
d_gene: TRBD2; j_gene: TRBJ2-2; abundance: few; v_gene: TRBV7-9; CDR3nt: TGTGCCAGCAGCTTACTAGCGGTGAACACCGGGGAGCTGTTTTTT; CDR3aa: CASSLLAVNTGELFF
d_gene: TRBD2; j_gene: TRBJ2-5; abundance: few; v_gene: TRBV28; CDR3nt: TGTGCCAGCAGGCTTCCGCGGGAGGGCGTCGAGACCCAGTACTTC; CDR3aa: CASRLPREGVETQYF
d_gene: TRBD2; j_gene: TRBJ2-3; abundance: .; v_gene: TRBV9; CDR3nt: TGTGCCAGCAGCCCATCGGGGGGGCGAGGGGCAGATACGCAGTATTTT; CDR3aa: CASSPSGGRGADTQYF
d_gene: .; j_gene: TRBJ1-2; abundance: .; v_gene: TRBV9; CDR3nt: TGTGCCAGCAGCGTAGTCGTCCCCCTCGGACAGCCGTATGGCTACACCTTC; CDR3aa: CASSVVVPLGQPYGYTF
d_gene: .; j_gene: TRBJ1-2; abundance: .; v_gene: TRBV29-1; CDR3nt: TGCAGCGTTGAATCCCGAGGGTCTTATGGCTACACCTTC; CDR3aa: CSVESRGSYGYTF
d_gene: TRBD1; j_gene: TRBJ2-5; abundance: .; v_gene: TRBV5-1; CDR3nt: TGCGCCAGCAGCTTGGGGGACAGCCAAGAGACCCAGTACTTC; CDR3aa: CASSLGDSQETQYF
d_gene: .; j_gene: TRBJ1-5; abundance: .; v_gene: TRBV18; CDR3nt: TGTGCCAGCTCACCATCTGGTCAGGCTAGCAATCAGCCCCAGCATTTT; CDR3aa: CASSPSGQASNQPQHF
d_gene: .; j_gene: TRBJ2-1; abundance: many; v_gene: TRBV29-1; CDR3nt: TGCAGCGTTGGAAGTCAAGGAGGTAATGAGCAGTTCTTC; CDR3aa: CSVGSQGGNEQFF
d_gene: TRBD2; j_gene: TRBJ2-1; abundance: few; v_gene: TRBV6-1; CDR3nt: TGTGCCAGCAGTGGAATCACGACTAGCGCTGACAATGAGCAGTTCTTC; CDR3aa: CASSGITTSADNEQFF
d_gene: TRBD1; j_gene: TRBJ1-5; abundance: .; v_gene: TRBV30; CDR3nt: TGTGCCTGGAGCCTAGGGGACAGGGCTTCTCAGCCCCAGCATTTT; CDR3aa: CAWSLGDRASQPQHF
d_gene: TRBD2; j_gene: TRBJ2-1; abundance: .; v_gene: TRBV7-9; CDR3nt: TGTGCCAGCAGCTATCCCCTAGCGGGAGGGCTTAATGAGCAGTTCTTC; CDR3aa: CASSYPLAGGLNEQFF
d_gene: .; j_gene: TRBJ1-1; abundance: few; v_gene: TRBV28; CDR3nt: TGTGCCACTCGGGGGGGAGGGGACACTGAAGCTTTCTTT; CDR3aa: CATRGGGDTEAFF
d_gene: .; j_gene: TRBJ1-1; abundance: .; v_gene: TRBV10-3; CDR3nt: TGTGCCACGAGAAGGGAGAGGAACACTGAAGCTTTCTTT; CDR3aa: CATRRERNTEAFF
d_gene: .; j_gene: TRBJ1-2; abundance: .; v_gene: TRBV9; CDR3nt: TGTGCCAGCAGCGTAGGAACAGTTGACTATGGCTACACCTTC; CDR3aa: CASSVGTVDYGYTF
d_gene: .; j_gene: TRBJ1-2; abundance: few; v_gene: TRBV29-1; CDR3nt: TGCAGCCACAGGAGCCCCTATGGCTACACCTTC; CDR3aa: CSHRSPYGYTF
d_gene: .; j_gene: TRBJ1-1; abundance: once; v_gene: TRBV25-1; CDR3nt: TGTGCCAGCAGTCGGCAGGGAACTGAAGCTTTCTTT; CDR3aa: CASSRQGTEAFF
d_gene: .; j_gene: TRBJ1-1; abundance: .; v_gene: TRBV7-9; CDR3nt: TGTGCCAGCAGCTTAGGGCAGGCATCGACAACTTTCTTT; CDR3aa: CASSLGQASTTFF
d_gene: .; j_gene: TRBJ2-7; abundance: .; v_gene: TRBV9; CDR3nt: TGTGCCAGCAGCGTATTTCCGGGATACTACGAGCAGTACTTC; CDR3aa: CASSVFPGYYEQYF
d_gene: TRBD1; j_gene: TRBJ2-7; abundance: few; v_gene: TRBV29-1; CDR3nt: TGCAGCGTTGCCGGGGGACAGGGCTACGAGCAGTACTTC; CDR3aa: CSVAGGQGYEQYF
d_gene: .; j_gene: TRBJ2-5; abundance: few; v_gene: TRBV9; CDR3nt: TGTGCCAGCAGCGTAGAAGCAGGGATGGGAACCCAGTACTTC; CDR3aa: CASSVEAGMGTQYF
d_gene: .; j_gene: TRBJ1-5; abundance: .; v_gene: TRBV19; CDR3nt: TGTGCCAGTAGTCCGCAGTACAGGGCGGATCAGCCCCAGCATTTT; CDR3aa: CASSPQYRADQPQHF
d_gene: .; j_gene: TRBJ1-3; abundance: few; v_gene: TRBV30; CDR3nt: TGTGCCTGGGCGAAGGGGGCTGGAAACACCATATATTTT; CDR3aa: CAWAKGAGNTIYF
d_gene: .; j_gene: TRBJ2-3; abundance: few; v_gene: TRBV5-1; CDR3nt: TGCGCCAGCAGCTTGGGGGTGGACAGACTCACAGATACGCAGTATTTT; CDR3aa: CASSLGVDRLTDTQYF
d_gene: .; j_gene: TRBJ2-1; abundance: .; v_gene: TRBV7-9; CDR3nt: TGTGCCAGCAGCCCCTTGAGCTCCTACAATGAGCAGTTCTTC; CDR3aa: CASSPLSSYNEQFF
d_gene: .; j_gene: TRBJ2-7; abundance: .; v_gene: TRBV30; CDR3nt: TGTGCCTGGATGAACCGTGGGGGCCTCTACGAGCAGTACTTC; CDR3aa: CAWMNRGGLYEQYF
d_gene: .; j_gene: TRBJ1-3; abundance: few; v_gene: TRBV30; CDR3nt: TGTGCCTGGAGTGGAGACCAACAGGGATCGGGAAACACCATATATTTT; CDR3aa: CAWSGDQQGSGNTIYF
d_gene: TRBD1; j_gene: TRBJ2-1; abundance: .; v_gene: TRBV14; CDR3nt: TGTGCCAGCAGCCGTAGGACAGGGGGGATCAATGAGCAGTTCTTC; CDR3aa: CASSRRTGGINEQFF
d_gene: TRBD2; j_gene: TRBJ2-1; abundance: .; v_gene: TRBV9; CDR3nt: TGTGCCAGCAGCCACCGACTAGCGGGGGGGGCCTACAATGAGCAGTTCTTC; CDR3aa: CASSHRLAGGAYNEQFF
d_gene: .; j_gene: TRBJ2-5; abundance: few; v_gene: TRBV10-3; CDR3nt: TGTGCCATCAGTGAGTCATTCGGCCAGGGGGAGACCCAGTACTTC; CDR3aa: CAISESFGQGETQYF
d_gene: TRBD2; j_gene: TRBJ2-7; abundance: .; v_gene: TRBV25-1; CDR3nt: TGTGCCAGCAGTGAGGGGGGGAAGACCTACGAGCAGTACTTC; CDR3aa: CASSEGGKTYEQYF
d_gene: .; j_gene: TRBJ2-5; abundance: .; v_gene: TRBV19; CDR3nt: TGTGCCAGTAGCACCGCGACTAGTGGAGAGACCCAGTACTTC; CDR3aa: CASSTATSGETQYF
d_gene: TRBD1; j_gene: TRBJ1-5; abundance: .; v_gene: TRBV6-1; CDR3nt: TGTGCCAGCAGGGACAGGGATAATCAGCCCCAGCATTTT; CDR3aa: CASRDRDNQPQHF
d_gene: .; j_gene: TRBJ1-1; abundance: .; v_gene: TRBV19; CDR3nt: TGTGCCAGTACCTCGTTGGAGCGAACCTACACTGAAGCTTTCTTT; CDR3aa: CASTSLERTYTEAFF
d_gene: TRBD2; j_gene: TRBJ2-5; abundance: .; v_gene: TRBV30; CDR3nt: TGTGCCTGGAGTGAAAAGCGGGGGAGTCAAGAGACCCAGTACTTC; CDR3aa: CAWSEKRGSQETQYF
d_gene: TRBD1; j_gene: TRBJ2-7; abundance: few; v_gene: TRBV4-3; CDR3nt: TGCGCCAGCAGCCAGGCTGGACAGGGGACCTACGAGCAGTACTTC; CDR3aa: CASSQAGQGTYEQYF
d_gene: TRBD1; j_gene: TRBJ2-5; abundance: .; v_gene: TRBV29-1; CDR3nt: TGCAGCGTTGACAAAGCCGGACAGGCGGAGACCCAGTACTTC; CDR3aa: CSVDKAGQAETQYF
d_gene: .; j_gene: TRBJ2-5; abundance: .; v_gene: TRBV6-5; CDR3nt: TGTGCCAGCAGTGAAGGGAGCAGAGAGACCCAGTACTTC; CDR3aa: CASSEGSRETQYF
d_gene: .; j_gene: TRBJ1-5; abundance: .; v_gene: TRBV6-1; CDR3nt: TGTGCCAGCAGAAAACAGGGAAATCATCAGCCCCAGCATTTT; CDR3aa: CASRKQGNHQPQHF
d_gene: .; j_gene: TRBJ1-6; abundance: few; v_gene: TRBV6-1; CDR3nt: TGTGCCAGCAGTGAGTACAGGGAGAATTCACCCCTCCACTTT; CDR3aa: CASSEYRENSPLHF
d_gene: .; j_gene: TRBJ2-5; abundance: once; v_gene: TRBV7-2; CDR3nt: TGTGCCAGCAGCTTAGTTCAATCCCAAGAGACCCAGTACTTC; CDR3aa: CASSLVQSQETQYF
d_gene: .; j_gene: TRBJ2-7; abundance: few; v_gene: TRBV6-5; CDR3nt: TGTGCCAGCAGTGGGGCGGGGAGGACCGAGCAGTACTTC; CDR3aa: CASSGAGRTEQYF
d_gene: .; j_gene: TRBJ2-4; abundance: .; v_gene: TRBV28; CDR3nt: TGTGCCAGCAGTTTAAGACTAGAGGAAAACATTCAGTACTTC; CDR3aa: CASSLRLEENIQYF
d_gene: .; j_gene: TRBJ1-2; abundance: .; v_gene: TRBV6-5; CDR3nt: TGTGCCAGCAGTTACAGGGGCAGAACTAACTATGGCTACACCTTC; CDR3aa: CASSYRGRTNYGYTF
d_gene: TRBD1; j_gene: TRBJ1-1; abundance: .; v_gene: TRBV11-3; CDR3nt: TGTGCCAGCAGCTACGGACAGGGCGCCACTGAAGCTTTCTTT; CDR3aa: CASSYGQGATEAFF
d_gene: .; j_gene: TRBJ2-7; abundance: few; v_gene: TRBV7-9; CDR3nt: TGTGCCAGCAGCTTAAACCACTTTGAGCAGTACTTC; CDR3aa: CASSLNHFEQYF
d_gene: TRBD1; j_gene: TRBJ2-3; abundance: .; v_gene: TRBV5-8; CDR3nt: TGTGCCAGCAGGAAGACACGGACAGGGCTTTCAGATACGCAGTATTTT; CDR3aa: CASRKTRTGLSDTQYF
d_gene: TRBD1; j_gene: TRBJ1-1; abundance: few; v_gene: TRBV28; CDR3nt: TGTGCCAGCAGTTTAGGTGGGGCAGGGGGGCGGAACACTGAAGCTTTCTTT; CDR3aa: CASSLGGAGGRNTEAFF
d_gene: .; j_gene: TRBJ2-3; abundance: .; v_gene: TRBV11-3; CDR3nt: TGTGCCAGCAGCGGGCGGGGAAATACGCAGTATTTT; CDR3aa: CASSGRGNTQYF
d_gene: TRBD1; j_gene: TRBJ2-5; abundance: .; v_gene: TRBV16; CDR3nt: TGTGCCAGCAGTCCTGGACAGGAAGAGACCCAGTACTTC; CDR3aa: CASSPGQEETQYF